Sequencing of this T cell receptor beta chain was carried out in a study of blood T cell repertoires in COVID-19. CDR1 is LNHDA, CDR2 SQIVND, per germline (reference sequence). The CDR3 contains 14 residues. The junction had 4 bases not matched to a gene; V was cut back by 5 bases and J by 0 bases. Using immunoSEQ multiplex PCR, the repertoire was profiled, and TCRdb retains in-frame clones only, with some absent. The sample lists about 100,000 clones, 69% occurring once. The sample was peripheral blood. The chain links TRBV19 to TRBJ2-7; TRBD1 aligns across 7 bases. The clonotype was recovered from a man older than 75 with acute or convalescent COVID-19. CDR3 DNA sequence: TGTGCCAGTAGTTTCCGGGACAGCTCCTACGAGCAGTACTTC. Its protein product is CASSFRDSSYEQYF.